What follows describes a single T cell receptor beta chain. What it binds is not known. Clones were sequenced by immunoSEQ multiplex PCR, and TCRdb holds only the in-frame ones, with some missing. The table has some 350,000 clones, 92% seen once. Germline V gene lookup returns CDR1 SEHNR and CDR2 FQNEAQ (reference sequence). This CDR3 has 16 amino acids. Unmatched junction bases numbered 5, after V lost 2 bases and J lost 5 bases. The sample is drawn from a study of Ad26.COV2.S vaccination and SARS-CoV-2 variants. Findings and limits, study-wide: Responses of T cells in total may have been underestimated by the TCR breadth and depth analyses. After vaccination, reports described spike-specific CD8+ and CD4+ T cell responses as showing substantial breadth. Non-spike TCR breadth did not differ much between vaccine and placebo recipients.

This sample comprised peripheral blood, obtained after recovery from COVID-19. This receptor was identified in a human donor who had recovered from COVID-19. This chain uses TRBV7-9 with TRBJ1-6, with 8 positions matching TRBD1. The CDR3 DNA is TGTGCCAGCAGCTTACGACAGGGGCTAGATAATTCACCCCTCCACTTT. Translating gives CASSLRQGLDNSPLHF.